The subject of this entry is one T cell receptor beta chain. Its specificity is unknown. The method was immunoSEQ multiplex PCR; TCRdb's version includes in-frame clones alone and lacks a portion of them. The table includes 150,000 to 200,000 clones, 70% to 90% detected once. This sample was taken from a study of Ad26.COV2.S vaccination and SARS-CoV-2 variants. The CDR3 covers 12 residues. CDR1 is LNHDA and CDR2 is SQIVND in the germline V gene (reference sequence). The V gene lost 4 bases and the J gene lost 4 bases, with 8 bases spanning the gap. Overall study results and limits: Compared with placebo recipients, vaccine recipients had higher spike-specific TCR breadth. Those who received vaccine or placebo ended up with similar non-spike TCR breadth. Responses of T cells in total may have been underestimated by the TCR breadth and depth analyses.

The clonotype was recovered from a human donor who had recovered from COVID-19. This chain links TRBV19 with TRBJ2-7; no firm D call. This specimen was peripheral blood, taken after recovery from COVID-19. CDR3 in DNA: TGTGCCAGTAGTAACCTGAGGTACGAGCAGTACTTC. Translation gives CASSNLRYEQYF. Based on the CDR3 plus reference TRBV19 and TRBJ2-7, the full variable domain is DGGITQSPKYLFRKEGQNVTLSCEQNLNHDAMYWYRQDPGQGLRLIYYSQIVNDFQKGDIAEGYSVSREKKESFPLTVTSAQKNPTAFYLCASSNLRYEQYFGPGTRLTVT.